The 10 T cell receptor beta chains presented below share a single source sample, sequenced in a study of cytomegalovirus exposure and HLA in healthy donors. Profiled with immunoSEQ multiplex PCR; TCRdb holds only in-frame clones, not every one. The data show roughly 330,000 clones, with 75% to 90% seen just once and 1% to 1.5% held by the top ten. The source material was PBMCs. All receptors derive from a woman aged 25 to 39 in good health and CMV-seropositive.

Points on this clone: Other DNA variants within this sample encode the same CDR3. V is TRBV29-1 and J is TRBJ1-2; no reliable D call. Germline V gives CDR1 SQVTM, CDR2 ANQGSEA. The V end lost 6 bases, the J end lost 0 bases, and 11 bases lay between the germline ends. The length of the CDR3 is 13 residues. Written as DNA, the CDR3 is TGCAGCGTCAGGACTGGTGCTAACTATGGCTACACCTTC. Amino acid sequence: CSVRTGANYGYTF. The whole variable domain, filled in from reference TRBV29-1 and TRBJ1-2, reads SAVISQKPSRDICQRGTSLTIQCQVDSQVTMMFWYRQQPGQSLTLIATANQGSEATYESGFVIDKFPISRPNLTFSTLTVSNMSPEDSSIYLCSVRTGANYGYTFGSGTRLTVV.

The chain employs TRBV30 and TRBJ1-2, with D unclear. CDR3 size: 14 residues. From germline, CDR1 is GTSNPN and CDR2 SVGIG (reference sequence). V lost 0 bases, J lost 2 bases, and 10 bases lay in between. The CDR3 loop is CAWSVRSQNYGYTF. The CDR3 region has the DNA TGTGCCTGGAGTGTAAGGTCACAGAACTATGGCTACACCTTC.

The chain is built from TRBV9 and TRBJ2-1, with TRBD2 identical over 9 bases. The germline V gene encodes CDR1 SGDLS and CDR2 YYNGEE. Trimming cost V 0 bases and J 4 bases; bases outside gene matches: 11. This CDR3 has 18 amino acids. The CDR3 bases are TGTGCCAGCAGCGTAGCTCCTTTTAGCGGGAGCTTGTACAATGAGCAGTTCTTC. This gives the protein CASSVAPFSGSLYNEQFF.

The J gene is TRBJ1-2, the V gene TRBV28; D perhaps matches TRBD1 (5 bases). CDR1 and CDR2 (germline): MDHEN, SYDVKM. V shed 10 bases and J shed 8 bases, with 29 bases lying between them. The CDR3 loop spans 16 amino acids. The CDR3 sequence is CATAGDRAGGPFGYTF. Here the CDR3 DNA reads TGTGCCACCGCGGGGGATCGGGCGGGGGGTCCTTTCGGCTACACCTTC.

This clone appeared a single time. This chain joins TRBV19 and TRBJ2-7, with 8 positions matching TRBD1. This CDR3 has 14 residues. The V and J ends lost 6 bases and 0 bases, in that order; junction bases with no gene match: 4. Germline CDR1 is LNHDA and CDR2 is SQIVND (reference sequence). For the CDR3, the DNA is TGTGCCAGTAGGCCCACAGGGGGCTCCTACGAGCAGTACTTC. It is translated as CASRPTGGSYEQYF. Combining the CDR3 with reference TRBV19 and TRBJ2-7 gives the whole variable domain DGGITQSPKYLFRKEGQNVTLSCEQNLNHDAMYWYRQDPGQGLRLIYYSQIVNDFQKGDIAEGYSVSREKKESFPLTVTSAQKNPTAFYLCASRPTGGSYEQYFGPGTRLTVT.

The chain uses TRBV11-2 and TRBJ2-2; the D gene is possibly TRBD1 (6 bases). With 2 bases removed from V and 2 bases from J, the gap between germline ends came to 9 bases. Germline-derived CDR1 and CDR2 are SGHAT and FQNNGV. This CDR3 comprises 15 residues. The CDR3 region is CASSLTQGNTGELFF. The CDR3 bases are TGTGCCAGCAGCTTAACACAGGGTAACACCGGGGAGCTGTTTTTT. Variable domain in full (rest from reference TRBV11-2 and TRBJ2-2): EAGVAQSPRYKIIEKRQSVAFWCNPISGHATLYWYQQILGQGPKLLIQFQNNGVVDDSQLPKDRFSAERLKGVDSTLKIQPAKLEDSAVYLCASSLTQGNTGELFFGEGSRLTVL.

V gene TRBV4-3 combines with J gene TRBJ1-1; D remains unclear. V lost 3 bases and J lost 1, with 9 bases in between. Per germline, CDR1 LGHNA and CDR2 YSLEER. The CDR3 extends over 14 amino acids. The CDR3 nucleotides read TGCGCCAGCAGCCAGGGGATTGGGAACACTGAAGCTTTCTTT. Its protein is CASSQGIGNTEAFF.

The V and J genes are TRBV30 and TRBJ2-2, with TRBD2 identical over 7 bases. The V gene end was trimmed by 0 bases and the J gene end by 4 bases; junction bases not matched to a gene: 5. The CDR3 totals 15 residues. Germline V gene lookup returns CDR1 GTSNPN and CDR2 SVGIG (reference sequence). CDR3 residues: CAWSVGGRFTGELFF. CDR3 nucleotides: TGTGCCTGGAGTGTCGGCGGGAGATTCACCGGGGAGCTGTTTTTT. The whole variable domain, remainder taken from reference TRBV30 and TRBJ2-2, is SQTIHQWPATLVQPVGSPLSLECTVEGTSNPNLYWYRQAAGRGLQLLFYSVGIGQISSEVPQNLSASRPQDRQFILSSKKLLLSDSGFYLCAWSVGGRFTGELFFGEGSRLTVL.

The V and J genes are TRBV18 and TRBJ1-1; D gene unclear. The V end lost 1 base, the J end lost 5 bases, and 5 bases lay between the germline ends. The CDR3 is 12 residues long. Germline CDR1 reads KGHSH; CDR2 reads LQKENI. For the CDR3, the DNA is TGTGCCAGCTCACCACAGGGAACTGAAGCTTTCTTT. This sequence encodes CASSPQGTEAFF.

The chain joins TRBV4-2 to TRBJ2-5; D is possibly TRBD2 (5 bases). Per the germline V gene, CDR1 is LGHNA and CDR2 is YNFKEQ. V was pared by 2 bases and J by 4 bases, with 11 bases between. The CDR3 is made up of 14 amino acids. The CDR3, as DNA: TGTGCCAGCAGCCAACCAACTAGGACAGAGACCCAGTACTTC. This encodes CASSQPTRTETQYF.